This T cell receptor beta chain came from a study of T cell responses to AZD1222 COVID-19 vaccine. Study-level findings and limits: When two AZD1222 doses had been given, Spike-specific TCR breadth and depth rose. Spike was spanned by vaccine-associated CD4 TCRs, with dominance at 160-218 and 743-854. Sampling that yielded the repertoires occurred only after the peak T cell response. Clonal diversity was possibly underestimated, and the donors were mostly white British, with more females.

Notes on this clone: What it binds is unknown.

TCRdb's copy holds only in-frame clones and misses some; the assay was immunoSEQ multiplex PCR. Here the sample spans under 150,000 clones, around 93% being singletons. This CDR3 has 15 amino acids. V was cut by 0 bases and J by 0 bases, with 9 bases left in between. Germline V gives CDR1 LGHNA, CDR2 YNFKEQ. The origin of this receptor is an adult in good health. The chain is built from TRBV4-2 and TRBJ2-7; D tentatively reads TRBD1 or TRBD2 (5 bases each). The source was peripheral blood, collected on day 0 of AZD1222 vaccination. The CDR3 nucleotides are TGTGCCAGCAGCCAAGATTGGGGACCCTCCTACGAGCAGTACTTC. Translation: CASSQDWGPSYEQYF.